This T cell receptor (beta chain) derives from a study of blood T cells in healthy people across ages. The table lists this clonotype with a few counts. Per individual sample, total RNA of at least 5 micrograms was extracted. The second PCR ran roughly 7 to 12 cycles with a sample-barcoded 5' primer and J-beta primers. TCRdb itself ran the 5' RACE reads through MiXCR, one entry per CDR3 protein. The repertoire holds approximately 580,000 distinct CDR3 sequences, around 24% seen once, with just under 9% in the top ten. The germline V gene encodes CDR1 SGHRS and CDR2 YFSETQ. The CDR3 is 14 residues long. Trimming pared 0 bases from V and 1 base from J, leaving 7 bases between. This sample was shared with a second study, whose subject was T cells of mothers and their children. That work adds: Every mother produced more than 8.5 million TCR beta CDR3 reads, whereas every child provided some 3 million.

The receptor comes from a boy younger than 18 in good health. What was sequenced was blood. The rearrangement joins TRBV5-1 to TRBJ1-1; D remains unclear. CDR3 DNA: TGCGCCAGCAGCTTGGGTCCCGAGAACACTGAAGCTTTCTTT. Protein: CASSLGPENTEAFF.